The 15 T cell receptor beta chains presented below share a single source sample, sequenced in a study of T cell responses to AZD1222 COVID-19 vaccine. The method was immunoSEQ multiplex PCR; TCRdb's version includes in-frame clones alone and lacks a portion of them. This table has fewer than 120,000 clones, about nine tenths appearing once. The sequencing used peripheral blood, collected on day 0 of AZD1222 vaccination. The receptors stem from an adult in good health.

V gene TRBV2 combines with J gene TRBJ1-5, with D possibly being TRBD1 (5 bases). This CDR3 has 15 residues. In germline, CDR1 is SNHLY, CDR2 FYNNEI. With 4 bases removed from V and 7 bases from J, the gap between germline ends came to 17 bases. The CDR3 DNA follows: TGTGCCAGCAGTGTCGAACCACTGGGGGGGCAGCCCCAGCATTTT. It translates to CASSVEPLGGQPQHF.

The gene calls are TRBV24-1 and TRBJ1-1, with D possibly TRBD1 on 6 matching bases. The CDR3 loop spans 15 amino acids. Per the germline V gene, CDR1 is KGHDR and CDR2 is SFDVKD. Trimming left V 4 bases short and J 5 bases short, with 16 bases between. The CDR3 here is CATSDPRGAGTEAFF. The CDR3 DNA sequence: TGTGCCACCAGTGACCCCCGGGGGGCAGGGACTGAAGCTTTCTTT.

The chain joins TRBV6-2 or TRBV6-3 to TRBJ2-7; 9 bases match TRBD1. Germline CDR1 reads MNHEY; CDR2 reads SVGEGT. The CDR3 totals 16 residues. J gave up 6 bases and V 4 bases, and 13 bases lay outside the gene matches. Here the CDR3 DNA reads TGTGCCAGCAGTTCCGACCTCATACAGGGGGCTGGCGAGCAGTACTTC. Translation gives CASSSDLIQGAGEQYF.

A few counts support this clone. The rearrangement joins TRBV7-6 to TRBJ1-1, with D perhaps matching TRBD1 (6 bases). Germline-derived CDR1 and CDR2 are SGHVS and FNYEAQ. The CDR3 contains 13 residues. The V and J ends lost 4 bases and 2 bases respectively, with 8 bases between them. The CDR3 protein is CASSSDRNTEAFF. The CDR3, as DNA: TGTGCCAGCAGCTCGGACAGAAACACTGAAGCTTTCTTT. Supplemented by reference TRBV7-6 and TRBJ1-1, the full variable domain reads GAGVSQSPRYKVTKRGQDVALRCDPISGHVSLYWYRQALGQGPEFLTYFNYEAQQDKSGLPNDRFSAERPEGSISTLTIQRTEQRDSAMYRCASSSDRNTEAFFGQGTRLTVV.

J is TRBJ1-3 and V is TRBV7-6; D gene unclear. With 3 bases removed from V and 4 bases from J, the gap between germline ends came to 7 bases. CDR1 is SGHVS and CDR2 is FNYEAQ in the germline V gene. There are 13 residues in the CDR3. DNA for the CDR3: TGTGCCAGCAGCTTTTCTGGAGGAAACACCATATATTTT. This encodes CASSFSGGNTIYF.

The chain employs TRBV10-3 and TRBJ2-7; 7 bases are a match to TRBD1. This CDR3 is built from 14 residues. The junction had 6 bases not matched to a gene; V was cut back by 4 bases and J by 3 bases. The germline gives CDR1 ENHRY, CDR2 SYGVKD. CDR3 loop: CAISGTGSDYEQYF. The CDR3 DNA reads TGTGCCATCAGTGGGACAGGCTCGGACTACGAGCAGTACTTC.

This sequence joins TRBV19 and TRBJ2-7, with 7 bases matching TRBD2. Germline CDR1 reads LNHDA; CDR2 reads SQIVND (reference sequence). This CDR3 has 14 residues. Losses at the gene ends were 4 bases for V and 2 bases for J; bases not matched to a gene: 5. The CDR3 protein is CASSRTSAAYEQYF. Here the CDR3 DNA reads TGTGCCAGTAGTAGAACTAGCGCAGCCTACGAGCAGTACTTC.

CDR3 in amino acids: CASSMGGNQPQHF. The CDR3 DNA follows: TGTGCCAGTAGTATGGGTGGGAATCAGCCCCAGCATTTT. The chain links TRBV19 to TRBJ1-5; D unresolved. With 3 bases removed from V and 4 bases from J, the gap between germline ends came to 7 bases. Per the germline V gene, CDR1 is LNHDA and CDR2 is SQIVND (reference sequence). The CDR3 runs 13 residues.

The chain joins TRBV2 to TRBJ1-5; TRBD1 is a possible D gene (6 bases). The germline gives CDR1 SNHLY, CDR2 FYNNEI. V lost 6 bases and J lost 7, with 19 bases in between. The CDR3 has 15 amino acids. The DNA for the CDR3 is TGTGCCAGCAGCGTTGGGGGGCAGGGCGGACAGCCCCAGCATTTT. Its protein product is CASSVGGQGGQPQHF.

This chain joins TRBV3-1 (or the pseudogene TRBV3-2) and TRBJ1-2; tentative D call: TRBD1 (5 bases). The CDR3 extends over 14 amino acids. Germline values: CDR1 LGHDT, CDR2 YNNKEL (reference sequence). V lost 4 bases to trimming and J lost 2 bases, with 11 bases between them. In nucleotides, the CDR3 is TGTGCCAGCAGCCGACAGACTTCAAACTATGGCTACACCTTC. This sequence encodes CASSRQTSNYGYTF.

The V call is TRBV7-2, the J call TRBJ1-2; the D is unclear. This CDR3 is built from 15 residues. With 2 bases removed from V and 2 bases from J, the gap between germline ends came to 12 bases. From germline, CDR1 is SGHTA and CDR2 FQGNSA. The CDR3 loop reads CASSLRRMGNYGYTF. DNA of the CDR3: TGTGCCAGCAGCTTACGGCGGATGGGGAACTATGGCTACACCTTC.

The V call is TRBV3-1 (or the pseudogene TRBV3-2), the J call TRBJ1-2; 9 nucleotides agree with TRBD1. Losses at the gene ends were 2 bases for V and 5 bases for J; bases not matched to a gene: 3. The CDR3 extends over 14 amino acids. CDR1 is LGHDT, CDR2 YNNKEL, per germline (reference sequence). The CDR3 loop reads CASSQRDRDYGYTF. CDR3 DNA: TGTGCCAGCAGCCAAAGGGACAGGGATTATGGCTACACCTTC.

The rearrangement uses TRBV7-9 and TRBJ1-1, with TRBD1 as a possible D gene (5 bases). Per germline, CDR1 SEHNR and CDR2 FQNEAQ (reference sequence). This CDR3 has 14 residues. Trimming shortened V by 6 bases and J by 8 bases, and 19 bases separated the two germline ends. Written as DNA, the CDR3 is TGTGCCAGCAGTCCTTGGAGGGGTGACTCCGAAGCTTTCTTT. Protein: CASSPWRGDSEAFF.

The rearrangement joins TRBV18 to TRBJ2-7; D might be TRBD2 (6 bases). The CDR3 contains 13 residues. Trimming took 3 bases from V and 0 from J, leaving 6 bases between them. The germline CDR1 and CDR2 sequences are KGHSH and LQKENI. The CDR3 DNA reads as TGTGCCAGCTCACCGGGACTCTCCTACGAGCAGTACTTC. This codes for CASSPGLSYEQYF.

V and J are TRBV5-4 and TRBJ1-2; D not resolved. Germline V CDR1 and CDR2: SGHNT, YYREEE (reference sequence). This CDR3 has 16 amino acids. V gave up 0 bases and J gave up 0 bases, with 12 bases separating them. The CDR3 nucleotides read TGTGCCAGCAGCTTGGGGTTGGGTTCCTCTAACTATGGCTACACCTTC. Translating gives CASSLGLGSSNYGYTF.